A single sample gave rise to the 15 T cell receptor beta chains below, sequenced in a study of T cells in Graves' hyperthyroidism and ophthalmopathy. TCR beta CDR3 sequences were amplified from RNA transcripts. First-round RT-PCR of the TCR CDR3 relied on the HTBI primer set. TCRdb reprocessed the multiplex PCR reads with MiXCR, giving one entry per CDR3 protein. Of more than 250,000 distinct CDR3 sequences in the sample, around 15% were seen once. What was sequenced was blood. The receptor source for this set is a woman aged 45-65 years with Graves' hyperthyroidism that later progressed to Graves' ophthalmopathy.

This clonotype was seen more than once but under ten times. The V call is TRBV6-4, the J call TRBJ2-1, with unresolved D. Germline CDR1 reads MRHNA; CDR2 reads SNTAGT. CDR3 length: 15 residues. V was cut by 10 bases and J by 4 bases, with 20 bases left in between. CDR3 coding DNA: TGTGCCAACGCCATCCCTAACCCCCAGTACAATGAGCAGTTCTTC. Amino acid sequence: CANAIPNPQYNEQFF.

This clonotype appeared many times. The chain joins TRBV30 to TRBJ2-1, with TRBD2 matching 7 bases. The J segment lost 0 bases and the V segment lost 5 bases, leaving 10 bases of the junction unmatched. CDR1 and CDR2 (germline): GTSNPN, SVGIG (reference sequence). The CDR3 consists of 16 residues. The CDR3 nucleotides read TGTGCCTGGGTCCCTTCAGCGGGAAGCTCCTACAATGAGCAGTTCTTC. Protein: CAWVPSAGSSYNEQFF.

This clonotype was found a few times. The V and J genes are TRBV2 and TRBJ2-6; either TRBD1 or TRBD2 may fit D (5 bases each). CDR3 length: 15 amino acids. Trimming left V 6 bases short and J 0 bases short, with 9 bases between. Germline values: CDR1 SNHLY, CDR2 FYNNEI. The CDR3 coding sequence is TGTGCCAGCAGGGCAGGGAGCTCTGGGGCCAACGTCCTGACTTTC. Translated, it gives CASRAGSSGANVLTF.

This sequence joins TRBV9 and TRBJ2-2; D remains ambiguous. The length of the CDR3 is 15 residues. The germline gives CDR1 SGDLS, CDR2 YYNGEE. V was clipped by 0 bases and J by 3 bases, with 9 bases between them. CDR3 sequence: CASSVDPRYTGELFF. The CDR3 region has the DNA TGTGCCAGCAGCGTAGACCCCAGGTACACCGGGGAGCTGTTTTTT. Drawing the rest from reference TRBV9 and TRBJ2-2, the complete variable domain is DSGVTQTPKHLITATGQRVTLRCSPRSGDLSVYWYQQSLDQGLQFLIQYYNGEERAKGNILERFSAQQFPDLHSELNLSSLELGDSALYFCASSVDPRYTGELFFGEGSRLTVL.

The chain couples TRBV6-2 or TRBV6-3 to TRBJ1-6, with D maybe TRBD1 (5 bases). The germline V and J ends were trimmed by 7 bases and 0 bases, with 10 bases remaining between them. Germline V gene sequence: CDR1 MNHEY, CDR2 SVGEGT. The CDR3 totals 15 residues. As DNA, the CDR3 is TGTGCCAGCACCGACAGCCGCTCCTATAATTCACCCCTCCACTTT. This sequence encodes CASTDSRSYNSPLHF.

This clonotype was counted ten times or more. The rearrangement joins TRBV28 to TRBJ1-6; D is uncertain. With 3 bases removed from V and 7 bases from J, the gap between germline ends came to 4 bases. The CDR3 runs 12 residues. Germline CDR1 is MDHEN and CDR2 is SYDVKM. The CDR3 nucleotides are TGTGCCAGCAGTTTTGTGAATTCACCCCTCCACTTT. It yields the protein CASSFVNSPLHF.

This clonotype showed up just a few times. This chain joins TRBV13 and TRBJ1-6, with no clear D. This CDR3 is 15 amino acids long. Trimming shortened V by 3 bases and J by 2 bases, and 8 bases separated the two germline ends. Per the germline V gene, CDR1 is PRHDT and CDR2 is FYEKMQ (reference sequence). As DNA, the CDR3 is TGTGCCAGCAGCTTTGGACGGACCTATAATTCACCCCTCCACTTT. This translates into CASSFGRTYNSPLHF. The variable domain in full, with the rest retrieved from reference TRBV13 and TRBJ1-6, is AAGVIQSPRHLIKEKRETATLKCYPIPRHDTVYWYQQGPGQDPQFLISFYEKMQSDKGSIPDRFSAQQFSDYHSELNMSSLELGDSALYFCASSFGRTYNSPLHFGNGTRLTVT.

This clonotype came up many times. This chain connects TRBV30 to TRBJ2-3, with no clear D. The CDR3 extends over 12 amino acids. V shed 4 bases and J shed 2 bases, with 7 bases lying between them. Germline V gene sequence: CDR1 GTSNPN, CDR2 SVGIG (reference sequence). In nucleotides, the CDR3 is TGTGCCTGGAACGGGCCCACAGATACGCAGTATTTT. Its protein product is CAWNGPTDTQYF.

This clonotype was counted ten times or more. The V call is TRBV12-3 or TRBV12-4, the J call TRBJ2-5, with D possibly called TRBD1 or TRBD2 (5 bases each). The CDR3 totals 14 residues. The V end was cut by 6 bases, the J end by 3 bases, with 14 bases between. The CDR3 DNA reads TGTGCCAGCAGCCCGCCGATGGGGGAAGAGACCCAGTACTTC. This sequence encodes CASSPPMGEETQYF.

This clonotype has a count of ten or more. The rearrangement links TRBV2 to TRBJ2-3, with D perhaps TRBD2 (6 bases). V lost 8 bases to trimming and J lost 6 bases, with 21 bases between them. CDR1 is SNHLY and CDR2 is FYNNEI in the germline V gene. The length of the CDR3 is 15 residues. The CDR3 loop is CASSPLGGAADTQYF. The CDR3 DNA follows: TGTGCCAGCTCCCCCCTTGGAGGGGCGGCGGATACGCAGTATTTT.

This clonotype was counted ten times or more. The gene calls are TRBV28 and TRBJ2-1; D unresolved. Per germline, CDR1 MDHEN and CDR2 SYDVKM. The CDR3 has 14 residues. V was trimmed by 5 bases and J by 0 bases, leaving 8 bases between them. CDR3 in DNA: TGTGCCAGCAGTCCCGGGCCCTCCTACAATGAGCAGTTCTTC. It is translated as CASSPGPSYNEQFF.

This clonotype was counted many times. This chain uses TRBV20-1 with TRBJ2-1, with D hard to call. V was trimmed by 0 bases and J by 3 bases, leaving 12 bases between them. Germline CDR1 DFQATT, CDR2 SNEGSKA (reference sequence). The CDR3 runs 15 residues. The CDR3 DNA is TGCAGTGCTAGAGACCGGAAGGGATACTACAATGAGCAGTTCTTC. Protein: CSARDRKGYYNEQFF.

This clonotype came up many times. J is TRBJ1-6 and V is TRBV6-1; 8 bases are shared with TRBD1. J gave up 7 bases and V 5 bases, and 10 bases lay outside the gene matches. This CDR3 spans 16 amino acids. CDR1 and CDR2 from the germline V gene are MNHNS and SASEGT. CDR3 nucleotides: TGTGCCAGCAGTACTGGACAGGGACTAAGGAATTCACCCCTCCACTTT. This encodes CASSTGQGLRNSPLHF.

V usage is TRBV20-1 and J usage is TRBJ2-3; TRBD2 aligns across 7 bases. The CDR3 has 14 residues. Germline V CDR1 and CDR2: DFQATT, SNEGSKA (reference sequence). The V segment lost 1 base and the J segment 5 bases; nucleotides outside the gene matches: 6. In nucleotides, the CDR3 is TGCAGTGCTAGAGTGAGAGGGAGGGGAGATACGCAGTATTTT. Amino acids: CSARVRGRGDTQYF.

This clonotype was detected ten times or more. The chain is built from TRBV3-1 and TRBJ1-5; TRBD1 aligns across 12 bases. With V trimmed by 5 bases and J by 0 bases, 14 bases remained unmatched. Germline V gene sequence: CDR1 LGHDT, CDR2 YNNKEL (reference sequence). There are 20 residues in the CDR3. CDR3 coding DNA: TGTGCCAGCAGCTCCTACTCCGGGACAGGGGGCTTTAATAGCAATCAGCCCCAGCATTTT. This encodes CASSSYSGTGGFNSNQPQHF.